This is a list of T cell receptor beta chains from one sample in a study of blood T cells in healthy people across ages. TCRdb reprocessed the 5' RACE reads with MiXCR, giving one entry per CDR3 protein. The sample has hundreds of thousands of distinct CDR3 sequences, roughly 48% seen once. The specimen was blood. These TCRs come from a man aged 25-45 years in good health. Each CDR3 is given with its conserved first and last residue. The order of the fields is J gene, V gene, clone size, D gene, CDR3 protein, CDR3 DNA. The D gene is left open where the match is weak. Size values are once, few and many counts, or a class for expanded clones, and some rows have none.

>TRBJ1-5|TRBV4-1|-|-
CASSPTEGDQPQHF
TGCGCCAGCAGCCCCACCGAAGGAGATCAGCCCCAGCATTTT
>TRBJ1-5|TRBV27|few|-
CATGGSNQPQHF
TGTGCCACGGGTGGCAGCAATCAGCCCCAGCATTTT
>TRBJ1-2|TRBV7-9|-|-
CASSPSLSEGGYTF
TGTGCCAGCAGCCCCAGTTTGTCAGAGGGAGGCTACACCTTC
>TRBJ1-4|TRBV20-1|-|-
CSARDSNEKLFF
TGCAGTGCTAGAGACAGTAATGAAAAACTGTTTTTT
>TRBJ1-1|TRBV7-9|-|-
CASTPDEGYTEAFF
TGTGCCAGCACCCCCGACGAGGGGTACACTGAAGCTTTCTTT
>TRBJ2-5|TRBV2|-|TRBD1
CASSLQGAVETQYF
TGTGCCAGCAGCCTACAGGGGGCAGTGGAGACCCAGTACTTC
>TRBJ2-7|TRBV9|-|-
CASSVDSAAYEQYF
TGTGCCAGCAGCGTAGACAGCGCAGCCTACGAGCAGTACTTC
>TRBJ2-3|TRBV30|-|-
CAWSVRASTDTQYF
TGTGCCTGGAGTGTCCGGGCTAGCACAGATACGCAGTATTTT
>TRBJ1-2|TRBV7-9|-|-
CASSPRQEYFGYTF
TGTGCCAGCAGCCCTCGACAGGAGTACTTTGGCTACACCTTC
>TRBJ2-7|TRBV28|-|TRBD2
CASARLASNEQYF
TGTGCCAGCGCGAGACTAGCAAGCAACGAGCAGTACTTC
>TRBJ2-2|TRBV29-1|-|TRBD1
CSGDRLGELFF
TGCAGCGGGGACAGGCTCGGGGAGCTGTTTTTT
>TRBJ2-3|TRBV4-1|-|-
CASAGWAAPDTQYF
TGCGCCAGCGCCGGTTGGGCAGCGCCAGATACGCAGTATTTT
>TRBJ1-5|TRBV2|-|-
CASSVGVNNQPQHF
TGTGCCAGCAGTGTCGGGGTGAACAATCAGCCCCAGCATTTT
>TRBJ1-6|TRBV6-1|few|-
CASTPTRVYNSPLHF
TGTGCCAGCACGCCGACCAGGGTGTATAATTCACCCCTCCACTTT
>TRBJ2-3|TRBV6-1|once|-
CASRTTSGDTQYF
TGTGCCAGCAGAACTACGAGCGGGGATACGCAGTATTTT
>TRBJ2-3|TRBV7-2|few|TRBD2
CASSSEGTSEDTQYF
TGTGCCAGCAGCTCTGAGGGGACTAGCGAAGATACGCAGTATTTT
>TRBJ2-7|TRBV7-9|few|TRBD2
CASSFGGAGLPYEQYF
TGTGCCAGCAGCTTCGGGGGGGCAGGCCTTCCCTACGAGCAGTACTTC
>TRBJ2-3|TRBV6-6|-|-
CASSSDPGDTQYF
TGTGCCAGCAGTTCCGACCCCGGAGATACGCAGTATTTT
>TRBJ2-5|TRBV4-2|many|TRBD2
CASSQGSPSGGETQYF
TGTGCCAGCAGCCAAGGGTCCCCTAGCGGGGGGGAGACCCAGTACTTC
>TRBJ2-7|TRBV6-2/TRBV6-3|once|TRBD2
CASRTSGGTYEQYF
TGTGCCAGTAGGACTAGCGGGGGTACCTACGAGCAGTACTTC
>TRBJ2-3|TRBV27|few|-
CASSSPRAGASEDTQYF
TGTGCCAGCAGTTCCCCCCGTGCGGGGGCCTCCGAAGATACGCAGTATTTT
>TRBJ2-7|TRBV20-1|few|TRBD1
CSARDYGISGQPIYEQYF
TGCAGTGCTAGAGATTACGGGATCTCGGGACAGCCGATTTACGAGCAGTACTTC
>TRBJ2-7|TRBV12-3/TRBV12-4|once|-
CASRLGDEQYF
TGTGCCAGCAGGCTGGGGGACGAGCAGTACTTC
>TRBJ2-5|TRBV10-3|few|-
CAISEVVMETQYF
TGTGCCATCAGTGAGGTAGTTATGGAGACCCAGTACTTC
>TRBJ1-2|TRBV6-6|-|-
CASSLDSGDGHTF
TGTGCCAGCAGCTTAGACTCAGGGGATGGCCACACCTTC
>TRBJ2-7|TRBV4-3|-|-
CASSQDSDSYEQYF
TGCGCCAGCAGCCAAGATTCCGACAGCTACGAGCAGTACTTC
>TRBJ2-1|TRBV25-1|-|-
CASSELSGWDPEQFF
TGTGCCAGCAGTGAATTATCGGGCTGGGATCCTGAGCAGTTCTTC
>TRBJ2-1|TRBV6-2/TRBV6-3|few|-
CASSPVRPSYNEQFF
TGTGCCAGCAGCCCGGTGCGGCCCTCCTACAATGAGCAGTTCTTC
>TRBJ1-5|TRBV28|-|-
CVRPAVGNQSQHF
TGTGTCCGGCCAGCCGTAGGCAATCAGTCCCAGCATTTT
>TRBJ1-2|TRBV28|-|-
CASSTGSGLEGYTF
TGTGCCAGCAGCACAGGGAGTGGGTTAGAAGGCTACACCTTC
>TRBJ2-3|TRBV7-2|-|-
CASSPPGGGTDTQYF
TGTGCCAGCAGCCCCCCGGGTGGGGGGACAGATACGCAGTATTTT
>TRBJ1-5|TRBV7-8|-|-
CASSPQPLGAGHNQPQHF
TGTGCCAGCAGCCCCCAACCCTTGGGTGCAGGGCACAATCAGCCCCAGCATTTT
>TRBJ2-5|TRBV5-6|-|TRBD2
CASSLEASGSLRETQYF
TGTGCCAGCAGCTTGGAGGCTAGCGGGAGTTTAAGAGAGACCCAGTACTTC
>TRBJ2-1|TRBV4-3|-|-
CASSQEYADSYNEQFF
TGCGCCAGCAGCCAAGAATACGCGGACTCCTACAATGAGCAGTTCTTC
>TRBJ2-4|TRBV5-1|-|-
CASSPTATGSKNIQYF
TGCGCCAGCAGCCCCACCGCCACAGGATCCAAAAACATTCAGTACTTC
>TRBJ2-7|TRBV29-1|few|-
CSVEARQRSAGEQYF
TGCAGCGTTGAAGCGAGACAGCGAAGTGCTGGCGAGCAGTACTTC
>TRBJ2-5|TRBV12-3/TRBV12-4|-|-
CATTTSGAPRPTTQYF
TGTGCCACTACAACGTCCGGGGCGCCTCGACCGACAACCCAGTACTTC
>TRBJ2-3|TRBV9|-|-
CASSVDNRGSTDTQYF
TGTGCCAGCAGCGTAGACAACCGGGGGTCCACAGATACGCAGTATTTT
>TRBJ1-5|TRBV20-1|-|-
CSARESPELWQPQHF
TGCAGTGCTAGAGAATCACCGGAATTATGGCAGCCCCAGCATTTT
>TRBJ1-2|TRBV2|few|-
CASSWTAIGYGYTF
TGTGCCAGCAGTTGGACGGCCATAGGCTATGGCTACACCTTC
>TRBJ2-1|TRBV5-6|few|-
CASSWAESYNEQFF
TGTGCCAGCAGCTGGGCCGAGTCCTACAATGAGCAGTTCTTC
>TRBJ2-3|TRBV7-2|-|TRBD2
CASSAMGLAGADTQYF
TGTGCCAGCAGCGCGATGGGACTAGCGGGGGCAGATACGCAGTATTTT
>TRBJ2-4|TRBV5-6|-|-
CASFSSGALAKNIQYF
TGTGCCAGCTTCTCCAGTGGGGCCTTAGCCAAAAACATTCAGTACTTC
>TRBJ1-4|TRBV3-1|few|-
CASSQGVWGTNEKLFF
TGTGCCAGCAGCCAAGGAGTGTGGGGGACTAATGAAAAACTGTTTTTT
>TRBJ1-1|TRBV10-3|few|-
CATIPTLAMNTEAFF
TGTGCCACCATCCCAACCCTGGCGATGAACACTGAAGCTTTCTTT
>TRBJ2-3|TRBV5-6|few|-
CASSLNSQPDTQYF
TGTGCCAGCAGCTTGAACTCGCAGCCAGATACGCAGTATTTT
>TRBJ2-1|TRBV4-1|-|-
CASSQDVRISNEQFF
TGCGCCAGCAGCCAAGATGTACGGATTTCCAATGAGCAGTTCTTC
>TRBJ2-7|TRBV6-1|many|TRBD1
CASSEARQGHSYEQYF
TGTGCCAGCAGTGAAGCCCGACAGGGGCACTCCTACGAGCAGTACTTC
>TRBJ2-5|TRBV7-9|few|-
CASSLIEQDQETQYF
TGTGCCAGCAGCTTAATAGAGCAGGACCAAGAGACCCAGTACTTC
>TRBJ1-4|TRBV4-1|-|-
CASKPSRGGEKLFF
TGCGCCAGCAAGCCCAGCAGGGGAGGTGAAAAACTGTTTTTT
>TRBJ2-5|TRBV6-2/TRBV6-3|-|-
CASRADPSRETQYF
TGTGCCAGCAGGGCCGACCCCTCAAGAGAGACCCAGTACTTC
>TRBJ1-1|TRBV6-2/TRBV6-3|-|-
CASSYYRSGVNTEAFF
TGTGCCAGCAGTTACTATCGTTCAGGAGTGAACACTGAAGCTTTCTTT
>TRBJ2-1|TRBV10-2|once|-
CASSEGVPNYNDQFF
TGCGCCAGCAGTGAGGGGGTCCCGAATTACAATGATCAGTTCTTC
>TRBJ2-1|TRBV7-8|-|-
CASSSGGGVTYNEQFF
TGTGCCAGCAGCTCGGGTGGCGGGGTTACCTACAATGAGCAGTTCTTC
>TRBJ1-2|TRBV14|-|-
CASSPSRNYGYTF
TGTGCCAGCAGCCCAAGTAGGAACTATGGCTACACCTTC
>TRBJ1-2|TRBV4-2|-|-
CASSQGSDGLLLNYGYTF
TGTGCCAGCAGCCAAGGGTCGGACGGCCTCTTGCTGAACTATGGCTACACCTTC